Presented here are 25 T cell receptor beta chains from one specimen sequenced in a study of T cell clusters in autoimmune cytopenias. Each sample's input was roughly 270 ng genomic DNA, approximately 37,500 genome equivalents. TRB rearrangements were amplified by touch-down multiplex PCR with mixed TRB-A/B primers. TCRdb re-analyzed the multiplex PCR reads; it lists each CDR3 protein once, without DNA. Recorded for this sample: almost 7,000 distinct CDR3 sequences. These data were likewise used in another study, on T cell repertoires in aging, cancer and after chemotherapy.

The sequencing input was peripheral blood. The receptors originated from a human donor in good health.

This clonotype shows up as medium-sized by frequency. The V gene is TRBV27, the J gene TRBJ1-6; TCRdb returns TRBD1, unconfirmable since there is no DNA. CDR3 size: 16 residues. Looked up from germline, CDR1 is MNHEY and CDR2 is SMNVEV (reference sequence). The CDR3 spells CASTTRRGQPNSPLHF.

This chain joins TRBV12-3 or TRBV12-4 and TRBJ1-1. CDR3 length: 16 amino acids. This CDR3 reads CASRTTGGEVNTEAFF.

Frequency places this clonotype as medium-sized. The chain employs TRBV7-9 and TRBJ2-1. Germline CDR1 reads SEHNR; CDR2 reads FQNEAQ (reference sequence). This CDR3 has 12 residues. The CDR3 here is CASSLAPNEQFF.

The chain employs TRBV12-3 or TRBV12-4 and TRBJ1-5. The CDR3 length is 13 residues. CDR3: CASSLSGNQPQHF.

V and J are TRBV7-9 and TRBJ1-3; TCRdb's D call, TRBD1, is unchecked because there is no DNA. Germline CDR1 SEHNR, CDR2 FQNEAQ (reference sequence). CDR3 length: 16 amino acids. CDR3 sequence: CASSLGGNGNGNTIYF.

The rearrangement links TRBV7-9 to TRBJ1-1. Germline loops: CDR1 SEHNR, CDR2 FQNEAQ (reference sequence). The CDR3 runs 14 residues. CDR3 sequence: CASSSSTKNTEAFF.

V and J are TRBV7-9 and TRBJ2-6; the D call from TCRdb, TRBD2, cannot be confirmed without DNA. Looked up from germline, CDR1 is SEHNR and CDR2 is FQNEAQ (reference sequence). The CDR3 runs to 15 residues. The CDR3: CASSPAGSGANVLTF. Full variable domain (remainder filled in from reference TRBV7-9 and TRBJ2-6): DTGVSQNPRHKITKRGQNVTFRCDPISEHNRLYWYRQTLGQGPEFLTYFQNEAQLEKSRLLSDRFSAERPKGSFSTLEIQRTEQGDSAMYLCASSPAGSGANVLTFGAGSRLTVL.

The CDR3 spells CASRGAYGYTF. This chain links TRBV14 with TRBJ1-2. The CDR3 totals 11 residues. Germline V gene data show CDR1 as SGHDN and CDR2 as FVKESK.

V usage is TRBV7-9 and J usage is TRBJ1-2; there is no DNA to check the TCRdb D call of TRBD1. The CDR3 spans 13 residues. Germline CDR1 is SEHNR and CDR2 is FQNEAQ (reference sequence). The CDR3 loop reads CASSHGRGYGYTF.

J is TRBJ2-7 and V is TRBV5-6. In germline, CDR1 is SGHDT, CDR2 YYEEEE. CDR3 length: 11 amino acids. CDR3 sequence: CASSTTFEQYF.

The genes are TRBV12-3 or TRBV12-4 and TRBJ1-5; TCRdb designates TRBD1, a call that cannot be tested without DNA. The CDR3 runs 15 residues. The CDR3 reads CASTKDRGVGQPQHF.

The CDR3 sequence is CASSYVSEYQPQHF. This chain links TRBV6-2 or TRBV6-3 with TRBJ1-5. This CDR3 comprises 14 residues. The germline V gene encodes CDR1 MNHEY and CDR2 SVGEGT.

This chain joins TRBV21-1 and TRBJ2-7; TCRdb names TRBD1, which stays unverified in the absence of DNA. TRBV21-1 is listed as a pseudogene. CDR3 length: 15 amino acids. CDR3 protein: CASSDRQVVAYEQYF.

This clonotype is called medium-sized based on its frequency. The CDR3 is CASSYYRLAGATDEQFF. This rearrangement joins TRBV6-2 or TRBV6-3 to TRBJ2-1; the TRBD2 assignment by TCRdb is unverifiable without DNA. CDR1 and CDR2 from the germline V gene are MNHEY and SVGEGT. This CDR3 comprises 17 residues.

This clonotype is identified as medium-sized from frequency. The chain links TRBV5-5 to TRBJ1-3. Germline loops: CDR1 SGHKS, CDR2 YYEKEE (reference sequence). This CDR3 spans 16 amino acids. CDR3: CASSLVSGPTGNTIYF.

The chain joins TRBV7-2 to TRBJ1-1; TCRdb proposes TRBD1, but this gene call is untestable without DNA. Germline V gives CDR1 SGHTA, CDR2 FQGNSA. The CDR3 has 17 residues. The chain's CDR3 is CASSLLLFPGMNTEAFF.

V is TRBV5-6 and J is TRBJ1-2. The V gene's germline CDR1 is SGHDT and CDR2 YYEEEE. CDR3 length: 13 amino acids. The CDR3 protein is CASSPDSNYGYTF.

According to its frequency, this clonotype is medium-sized. The chain uses TRBV30 and TRBJ2-2; TCRdb outputs TRBD1, but without DNA this stays unchecked. Per germline, CDR1 GTSNPN and CDR2 SVGIG (reference sequence). The CDR3 spans 14 residues. The CDR3 here is CAWTRQGWTGELFF. Complete variable domain (other parts from reference TRBV30 and TRBJ2-2): SQTIHQWPATLVQPVGSPLSLECTVEGTSNPNLYWYRQAAGRGLQLLFYSVGIGQISSEVPQNLSASRPQDRQFILSSKKLLLSDSGFYLCAWTRQGWTGELFFGEGSRLTVL.

This clonotype is called medium-sized based on its frequency. The chain is built from TRBV29-1 and TRBJ2-7. CDR3 size: 14 residues. Germline V lookup: CDR1 SQVTM, CDR2 ANQGSEA. The CDR3 is CSVERGSGLYEQYF.

This clonotype shows up as medium-sized by frequency. The chain recombines TRBV19 with TRBJ2-7; no DNA is available, so the TRBD2 call from TCRdb remains unchecked. Germline V lookup: CDR1 LNHDA, CDR2 SQIVND (reference sequence). The CDR3 consists of 13 residues. This chain's CDR3 is CASRSGRGYEQYF. Together with reference TRBV19 and TRBJ2-7, the CDR3 gives the full variable domain: DGGITQSPKYLFRKEGQNVTLSCEQNLNHDAMYWYRQDPGQGLRLIYYSQIVNDFQKGDIAEGYSVSREKKESFPLTVTSAQKNPTAFYLCASRSGRGYEQYFGPGTRLTVT.

The chain couples TRBV29-1 to TRBJ2-1; TCRdb's D gene call, TRBD1, goes unchecked for lack of DNA. Per germline, CDR1 SQVTM and CDR2 ANQGSEA. CDR3 size: 14 residues. The CDR3 here is CSVELDRGGNEQFF.

The chain uses TRBV6-5 and TRBJ1-1; TCRdb picks TRBD1, but there is no DNA to check that call. The CDR3 loop spans 14 amino acids. Germline loops: CDR1 MNHEY, CDR2 SVGAGI. This CDR3 is CASRLTVGGTEAFF.

This rearrangement joins TRBV7-9 to TRBJ2-3; TCRdb's D call of TRBD2 is untestable without DNA. The CDR3 contains 18 residues. The germline V gene encodes CDR1 SEHNR and CDR2 FQNEAQ (reference sequence). The CDR3 here is CASSLRGTSGGYTDTQYF.

The V and J genes are TRBV11-1 and TRBJ2-7. This CDR3 has 14 amino acids. Germline V gives CDR1 SGHAT, CDR2 FQDESV (reference sequence). The CDR3 spells CASSSGRTAYEQYF.

Considering frequency, this clonotype is medium-sized. The V gene is TRBV19, the J gene TRBJ2-7. The V gene's germline CDR1 is LNHDA and CDR2 SQIVND (reference sequence). The CDR3 contains 13 residues. This chain's CDR3 is CASRDRGSYEQYF.